This record looks at one TCR beta chain sequence and its context. This clone has more than one count but fewer than ten. Its recognized antigen is unknown. Base-call qualities are not available, and no considerably larger clone is one nucleotide away. Using the deep immunoSEQ assay, multiplex PCR amplified TCR CDR3 regions from genomic DNA. Extracted genomic DNA from each cell subset was distributed evenly across all wells of several immunoSEQ 96-well plates, and each plate was treated as a replicate. For sorted subsets, around 0.2 ug genomic DNA, equal to some 30,000 T cell genomes, was loaded into each replicate PCR. Purified libraries were quantified with a Qubit 3.0 fluorometer, sized on a Bioanalyzer 2100, and re-quantified with the KAPA Library Quantification kit. Every immunoSEQ 96-well plate was sequenced on a separate single-read 150-cycle Illumina NextSeq 550 flow cell. As for the original processing: Because only junctional sequences without quality scores were contained in the immunoSEQ output, filtering matching that applied to full-length reads could not be performed. Sequences were annotated with PyIR, a Python wrapper for IgBLAST v1.9, using IMGT germline references to assign V/J genes and CDR3. Reads were filtered out if the reads had weak V/J assignments (E-value above 1e-6), no CDR3, stop codons, out-of-frame junctions, or ambiguous translated residues. V3J clonotypes were defined by identical inferred V gene, J gene, and CDR3 amino acid sequence. The percentage overlap between two repertoires was calculated by dividing the number of shared unique clonotypes by the size of the smaller repertoire. Three approaches were used to assess repertoire richness: RTK rarefaction, the Chao1 estimator, and Recon v2.1 estimates of unobserved clonotypes. Generation probabilities for all TCRbeta clonotypes obtained by the gDNA method from a few donors were computed using OLGA. TCRdb retrieved this table from immuneACCESS and kept in-frame rearrangements only. Not all clones are present; in checked studies, unresolved V genes account for under half, and no reason is known for the remainder. Clone size and V and J calls were adopted from that table, with D and trimming inferred from the DNA. Counted in this sample were over a million clones; 70% to 80% of them appeared once. The ten largest clones represent around 1.4% of the sample.

The data were taken from a study of shared clonotypes between healthy human individuals (dated by TCRdb to 2018 to 2021). Some background on the complete study: The cohort comprised a couple of women and a few men aged 18 to 49 years. Per donor, three plates each were used for CD4 naive and CD4 memory, two for CD8 naive, and one for CD8 memory. Between about 0.94 and 8.9 billion PBMCs per donor were obtained by leukapheresis. To estimate repertoire size and how much clonotypes are shared between individuals, the study performed deep sequencing of blood TCR repertoires from roughly five healthy adults. Different laboratories and diverse techniques were used to prepare libraries and sequence TCR repertoires, to increase sequencing depth and limit assay-specific biases.

General findings and caveats noted by the study authors: Across a few donors, approximately 5% of naive CD4, roughly 3.5% of naive CD8, 2.3% of memory CD4, and about 0.44% of memory CD8 clonotypes were shared. Larger estimated clonotype richness was generally found for naive subsets than for memory subsets. Pairwise subsampling indicated that sequencing depth was expected to affect the degree of clonotype sharing among donors. Sampling was restricted to blood, and TCR repertoires in tissues likely differ from the TCR repertoires found in blood. Rarefaction of sorted-subset datasets indicated incomplete sequencing despite the large sequencing depth. Compared with non-shared clonotypes, the clonotypes found in all four sorted-subset donors had higher generation probabilities. Because the study included only a small number of donors, the genetic and exposure-history diversity represented was limited.

Healthy HIV-negative adults with no recently reported acute infections or vaccinations were included as donors. Only Caucasian adults living in Nashville, Tennessee, USA were represented among the donors. CD4+ T cells were enriched by magnetic negative selection; naive cells were then positively selected on CD45RA, and the negative fraction formed the memory subset. Blood was collected by leukapheresis, and PBMCs were isolated by Ficoll-Histopaque density gradient centrifugation and then cryopreserved in liquid nitrogen vapor phase. Analytical flow cytometry was used to check the purity and quantity of every magnetically sorted T cell population. Genomic DNA was isolated from every sorted fraction and measured by UV absorbance on a Nanodrop 2000c. Between the V and J ends, shortened by 5 bases and 8 bases respectively, the junction contains 22 bases. From its cysteine to its phenylalanine, the CDR3 spans 16 amino acids. The retained sequence is limited to the CDR3, 48 bases, with the frame set at the first base. CDR1 and CDR2, looked up from the germline V gene, are SGHAT and FQNNGV.

The origin of this receptor is a man between 18 and 35 years old in good health. The sample was memory CD4+ T cells sorted from blood. This specimen's cell subset or site label, per the study, means: CD45RA-negative fraction. This sequence uses TRBV11-2 and TRBJ2-1, and perhaps TRBD1 as D gene, on 6 matching bases. The CDR3 in this case is CASSPVVYGTTDEQFF. The base sequence is TGTGCCAGCAGCCCTGTAGTATACGGGACAACGGATGAGCAGTTCTTC.